This passage covers 27 T cell receptor beta chains from one sample sequenced in a study of somatic mutations in cytotoxic T cells in rheumatoid arthritis. The assay was immunoSEQ multiplex PCR, and TCRdb's table has in-frame clones only and misses some. The sample includes about 26,000 clones, 82% seen only once; the top ten take roughly 4.9%. Material: CD8+ T cells sorted from blood. These receptors originate from a man between 45 and 60 years old in good health.

V gene TRBV6-4 combines with J gene TRBJ2-2, with 10 positions matching TRBD2. The junction had 2 bases not matched to a gene; V was cut back by 3 bases and J by 4 bases. The CDR3 runs to 15 residues. The germline CDR1 and CDR2 sequences are MRHNA and SNTAGT. This chain's CDR3 is CASSESSGSTGELFF. The CDR3 DNA reads TGTGCCAGCAGTGAGTCTAGCGGGAGCACCGGGGAGCTGTTTTTT.

The chain links TRBV7-2 to TRBJ2-7; 9 nucleotides line up with TRBD2. With V trimmed by 4 bases and J by 4 bases, 5 bases remained unmatched. This CDR3 is 14 amino acids long. Germline assignment: CDR1 SGHTA and CDR2 FQGNSA. The CDR3 coding sequence is TGTGCCAGCAGCTCGACTAGCGGACTATACGAGCAGTACTTC. Protein product: CASSSTSGLYEQYF.

This clone was recorded once. This sequence joins TRBV4-2 and TRBJ2-3; TRBD2 aligns across 8 bases. Germline CDR1 LGHNA, CDR2 YNFKEQ. The CDR3 length is 17 residues. V lost 0 bases, J lost 0 bases, and 5 bases stayed unmatched. In DNA, the CDR3 is TGTGCCAGCAGCCAAGATCGGGGCGGGAGGAGCACAGATACGCAGTATTTT. This sequence encodes CASSQDRGGRSTDTQYF.

This sequence joins TRBV7-2 and TRBJ2-2; 7 bases are shared with TRBD2. Germline V gene lookup returns CDR1 SGHTA and CDR2 FQGNSA. The CDR3 spans 18 residues. V was pared by 2 bases and J by 13 bases, with 22 bases of the junction left unmatched. DNA for the CDR3: TGTGCCAGCAGCTTATCCAGCATCGGGGAGGGGAAGGCCCGCGCGCTGTTTTTT. Encoded protein: CASSLSSIGEGKARALFF.

The chain uses TRBV4-1 and TRBJ1-3; 7 positions match TRBD1. CDR1 and CDR2 (germline): MGHRA, YSYEKL. The CDR3 is 15 amino acids. V lost 1 base and J lost 0; bases outside the gene matches: 0. The CDR3 is CASSQGTGSGNTIYF. CDR3 nucleotides: TGCGCCAGCAGCCAAGGGACAGGCTCTGGAAACACCATATATTTT.

The genes are TRBV6-1 and TRBJ2-1; D is unclear. V was cut by 3 bases and J by 0 bases, with 9 bases left in between. The germline CDR1 and CDR2 sequences are MNHNS and SASEGT. There are 15 residues in the CDR3. The CDR3 sequence: CASSDEISSYNEQFF. As DNA, the CDR3 is TGTGCCAGCAGTGATGAGATAAGCTCCTACAATGAGCAGTTCTTC.

The chain recombines TRBV11-2 with TRBJ2-7; D call uncertain. Germline values: CDR1 SGHAT, CDR2 FQNNGV. This CDR3 region has 15 residues. V lost 2 bases, J lost 6 bases, and 17 bases lay in between. The CDR3 DNA follows: TGTGCCAGCAGCTTATTTTATCTGGATAGGGTCGAGCAGTACTTC. It translates to CASSLFYLDRVEQYF.

This clone was observed once. V and J are TRBV19 and TRBJ1-5, with a possible D match to TRBD1 (5 bases). Germline CDR1 LNHDA, CDR2 SQIVND (reference sequence). The V end lost 3 bases, the J end lost 1 base, and 7 bases lay between the germline ends. The CDR3 has 14 residues. The CDR3 sequence: CASSMGGSNQPQHF. The CDR3 bases are TGTGCCAGTAGTATGGGGGGAAGCAATCAGCCCCAGCATTTT.

This clone was counted only a few times. J is TRBJ2-7 and V is TRBV28; D might be TRBD2 (6 bases). The germline CDR1 and CDR2 sequences are MDHEN and SYDVKM. V lost 3 bases and J lost 0, with 9 bases in between. This CDR3 spans 14 amino acids. The CDR3 region has the DNA TGTGCCAGCAGTTTTCCGGGGGACTCCTACGAGCAGTACTTC. Amino acids: CASSFPGDSYEQYF.

The rearrangement joins TRBV7-9 to TRBJ2-1, with D possibly called TRBD1 or TRBD2 (5 bases each). The germline V and J ends were trimmed by 7 bases and 4 bases, with 14 bases remaining between them. Germline values: CDR1 SEHNR, CDR2 FQNEAQ (reference sequence). The length of the CDR3 is 14 residues. The CDR3 nucleotides are TGTGCCAGCACTACCCGGGACGCATACAATGAGCAGTTCTTC. Its translation: CASTTRDAYNEQFF.

The chain uses TRBV6-1 and TRBJ2-7; 7 bases are shared with TRBD2. Unmatched junction bases numbered 3, after V lost 1 base and J lost 3 bases. CDR1 and CDR2 (germline): MNHNS, SASEGT. The length of the CDR3 is 14 residues. The CDR3 sequence is CASSEGGLVYEQYF. Here the CDR3 DNA reads TGTGCCAGCAGTGAAGGTGGACTAGTCTACGAGCAGTACTTC.

This clone was recorded only once. The J gene is TRBJ1-5, the V gene TRBV19; D uncertain. CDR3 length equals 14 residues. The germline CDR1 and CDR2 sequences are LNHDA and SQIVND (reference sequence). Trimming took off 5 bases at V and 0 bases at J, with 8 bases between the two ends. In DNA form, the CDR3 reads TGTGCCAGTAGTTTTAGAAGTAGCAATCAGCCCCAGCATTTT. Translation gives CASSFRSSNQPQHF.

The chain employs TRBV13 and TRBJ2-2; TRBD2 matches at 8 bases. This CDR3 has 15 residues. V trimming: 1 base; J trimming: 6 bases; junction bases outside the gene matches: 4. CDR1 is PRHDT, CDR2 FYEKMQ, per germline (reference sequence). This CDR3 reads CASSLAGGPAGELFF. For the CDR3, the DNA is TGTGCCAGCAGCTTAGCGGGAGGGCCGGCCGGGGAGCTGTTTTTT.

J is TRBJ1-1 and V is TRBV7-6; D possibly corresponds to TRBD1 (6 bases). The germline V gene has CDR1 SGHVS and CDR2 FNYEAQ. V gave up 5 bases and J gave up 2 bases, with 9 bases separating them. CDR3 length: 13 amino acids. CDR3: CASSRTVNTEAFF. The CDR3 nucleotides read TGTGCCAGCAGCAGGACAGTAAACACTGAAGCTTTCTTT.

This clone was seen once. This chain uses TRBV30 with TRBJ2-7; the D gene is possibly TRBD1 (6 bases). Trimming took 3 bases from V and 1 from J, leaving 7 bases between them. Germline lookup yields CDR1 GTSNPN and CDR2 SVGIG (reference sequence). The CDR3 spans 12 residues. The chain's CDR3 is CAWSDRSYEQYF. CDR3 in DNA: TGTGCCTGGAGCGACAGGTCCTACGAGCAGTACTTC.

This sequence joins TRBV7-9 and TRBJ1-2; the D gene is possibly TRBD1 (5 bases). This CDR3 region has 14 residues. The ends were cut back, 6 bases at V and 4 bases at J, with 15 bases in the middle. Germline CDR1 reads SEHNR; CDR2 reads FQNEAQ (reference sequence). In DNA, the CDR3 is TGTGCCAGCAGTCATCCGGGGCCTAGCTATGGCTACACCTTC. Translation gives CASSHPGPSYGYTF.

The chain carries TRBV19 and TRBJ2-7; D call uncertain. This CDR3 has 14 amino acids. Trimming cost V 1 base and J 0 bases, with 7 bases left between them. In germline, CDR1 is LNHDA, CDR2 SQIVND (reference sequence). The CDR3 sequence is CASSIGADSYEQYF. The CDR3 DNA sequence: TGTGCCAGTAGTATAGGGGCGGACTCCTACGAGCAGTACTTC. Full variable domain (missing parts from reference TRBV19 and TRBJ2-7): DGGITQSPKYLFRKEGQNVTLSCEQNLNHDAMYWYRQDPGQGLRLIYYSQIVNDFQKGDIAEGYSVSREKKESFPLTVTSAQKNPTAFYLCASSIGADSYEQYFGPGTRLTVT.

Turning to this clone: A read error may produce the germline difference seen at one junction end. The rearrangement joins TRBV4-1 to TRBJ2-7; 9 nucleotides align to TRBD1. The germline V gene has CDR1 MGHRA and CDR2 YSYEKL. This CDR3 comprises 14 residues. CDR3 sequence: CASSHSGTGRPFTF. In nucleotides, the CDR3 is TGCGCCAGCAGCCATTCCGGGACAGGGCGCCCCTTTACCTTC.

This clone was found once. CDR3 loop: CASSLWGTSYEQYF. CDR3 coding DNA: TGTGCCAGCAGCTTATGGGGGACTAGCTACGAGCAGTACTTC. The chain combines TRBV13 with TRBJ2-7; 8 nucleotides match TRBD2. The CDR3 extends over 14 amino acids. The V gene's germline CDR1 is PRHDT and CDR2 FYEKMQ (reference sequence). With V trimmed by 2 bases and J by 3 bases, 3 bases remained unmatched.

This clone is a singleton in its sample. The chain links TRBV6-5 to TRBJ2-2, with a weak D call TRBD2 (6 bases). V lost 2 bases and J 4 bases, leaving 11 bases between the germline ends. CDR1 is MNHEY, CDR2 SVGAGI, per germline. CDR3 length equals 15 residues. CDR3 DNA: TGTGCCAGCAGTTACAGGGTGGAGGGCACCGGGGAGCTGTTTTTT. Encoded protein: CASSYRVEGTGELFF.

The genes are TRBV7-6 and TRBJ2-3, with TRBD2 identical over 15 bases. CDR3 length: 16 amino acids. V shed 5 bases, J shed 3 bases, and the junction held 3 bases outside the gene matches. The germline V gene encodes CDR1 SGHVS and CDR2 FNYEAQ. This CDR3 is CASSPGLAGGTDTQYF. DNA of the CDR3: TGTGCCAGCAGCCCGGGACTAGCGGGAGGTACAGATACGCAGTATTTT.

The chain is built from TRBV13 and TRBJ2-1; D not resolved. There are 16 residues in the CDR3. Germline-derived CDR1 and CDR2 are PRHDT and FYEKMQ (reference sequence). V lost 6 bases, J lost 0 bases, and 15 bases lay in between. The CDR3: CASSILGQSSYNEQFF. DNA for the CDR3: TGTGCCAGCAGTATTCTTGGCCAGAGCTCCTACAATGAGCAGTTCTTC.

J is TRBJ2-3 and V is TRBV29-1, with TRBD1 identical over 9 bases. V was clipped by 4 bases and J by 6 bases; unmatched bases: 8. Germline V gene sequence: CDR1 SQVTM, CDR2 ANQGSEA. The CDR3 sequence is 14 residues long. The DNA of the CDR3 is TGCAGCGTTGTGGGACAGGGAGTGGGTGATACGCAGTATTTT. Amino acids: CSVVGQGVGDTQYF.

The rearrangement links TRBV5-6 to TRBJ2-1, with D possibly TRBD1 on 5 matching bases. Trimming took off 2 bases at V and 8 bases at J, with 14 bases between the two ends. Germline-derived CDR1 and CDR2 are SGHDT and YYEEEE. The CDR3 length is 14 residues. In nucleotides, the CDR3 is TGTGCCAGCAGCTTACCTCAAAGGGGCGATGAGCAGTTCTTC. Its protein is CASSLPQRGDEQFF.

V is TRBV6-1 and J is TRBJ1-5; D gene unclear. Germline V gene sequence: CDR1 MNHNS, CDR2 SASEGT. The length of the CDR3 is 15 residues. Trimming cost V 2 bases and J 0 bases, with 8 bases left between them. CDR3 sequence reads: CASSELPDSNQPQHF. CDR3 DNA sequence: TGTGCCAGCAGTGAATTACCAGATAGCAATCAGCCCCAGCATTTT.

This chain links TRBV7-6 with TRBJ2-5; D gene ambiguous. Germline-derived CDR1 and CDR2 are SGHVS and FNYEAQ. The CDR3 has 14 amino acids. Trimming stripped 0 bases from V and 0 bases from J, with 5 bases between. In DNA form, the CDR3 reads TGTGCCAGCAGCTTAGCGCAGAACCAAGAGACCCAGTACTTC. It translates to CASSLAQNQETQYF.

The J gene is TRBJ1-5, the V gene TRBV10-3; D is possibly TRBD1 (5 bases). The CDR3 runs to 15 residues. Germline assignment: CDR1 ENHRY and CDR2 SYGVKD. The ends were cut back, 2 bases at V and 4 bases at J, with 12 bases in the middle. CDR3 in amino acids: CAISEIQGLNQPQHF. CDR3 bases: TGTGCCATCAGTGAGATTCAGGGCCTGAATCAGCCCCAGCATTTT.